Sequencing of this T cell receptor beta chain was carried out in a study of T cell responses to AZD1222 COVID-19 vaccine. Libraries were prepared by immunoSEQ multiplex PCR; TCRdb keeps only in-frame clonotypes and omits some of them. The data contain about 120,000 clones, about 92% of them singletons. Germline assignment: CDR1 MGHDK and CDR2 SYGVNS. V shed 1 base, J shed 1 base, and the junction held 9 bases outside the gene matches. The CDR3 sequence is 18 residues long. The sequence came from an adult in good health. The rearrangement uses TRBV25-1 and TRBJ1-5; the match to TRBD1 covers 8 bases. The source material was peripheral blood, sampled on day 0 of AZD1222 vaccination. The CDR3: CASSESGQDGVSNQPQHF. Written as DNA, the CDR3 is TGTGCCAGCAGTGAATCGGGACAGGACGGAGTGAGCAATCAGCCCCAGCATTTT.